This is a list of T cell receptor beta chains from one sample in a study of blood T cells in healthy people across ages. TCRdb re-called the 5' RACE reads through MiXCR, storing one row per CDR3 protein. The data show approximately 1.5 million distinct CDR3 sequences, roughly a third seen once. The sample comprised blood. These receptors were taken from a woman aged 25 to 39 in good health. Both conserved end residues are part of each CDR3. The D gene is left open where the match is weak. Some rows mark clone size as missing; the rest say once, few, many or name a class of expanded clone.

TRBJ1-1,TRBV7-9,.,.,15,CASSHQRQVNTEAFF,TGTGCCAGCAGCCACCAACGACAGGTCAACACTGAAGCTTTCTTT
TRBJ2-3,TRBV4-1,few,TRBD2,18,CASSQGLAGVASTDTQYF,TGCGCCAGCAGCCAAGGACTAGCGGGGGTCGCTAGCACAGATACGCAGTATTTT
TRBJ2-3,TRBV28,.,.,14,CASSTPRQADTQYF,TGTGCCAGCAGTACCCCAAGACAGGCAGATACGCAGTATTTT
TRBJ2-1,TRBV2,.,.,15,CASSEMGGVNNEQFF,TGTGCCAGCAGTGAAATGGGGGGCGTGAACAATGAGCAGTTCTTC
TRBJ2-7,TRBV6-6,few,.,16,CASSSTPGQPPYEQYF,TGTGCCAGCAGTTCGACCCCAGGACAGCCACCCTACGAGCAGTACTTC
TRBJ2-7,TRBV7-9,many,TRBD2,14,CASSPRGREYEQYF,TGTGCCAGCAGCCCGCGCGGGAGAGAATACGAGCAGTACTTC
TRBJ2-5,TRBV7-3,few,.,18,CASSPFPGAEWGQETQYF,TGTGCCAGCAGCCCCTTCCCCGGGGCAGAATGGGGACAAGAGACCCAGTACTTC
TRBJ2-3,TRBV9,.,.,15,CASSIDATSTDTQYF,TGTGCCAGCAGCATTGACGCAACTAGCACAGATACGCAGTATTTT
TRBJ1-2,TRBV7-2,.,TRBD1,16,CASSTSQGALSYGYTF,TGTGCCAGCAGCACCTCACAGGGGGCGCTGAGCTATGGCTACACCTTC
TRBJ2-7,TRBV28,.,.,16,CASSLRVGVGSYEQYF,TGTGCCAGCAGTTTGCGGGTGGGAGTTGGGTCCTACGAGCAGTACTTC
TRBJ1-2,TRBV18,.,.,18,CASSSVRTETRSNYGYTF,TGTGCCAGCTCATCCGTACGGACAGAGACTAGGTCTAACTATGGCTACACCTTC